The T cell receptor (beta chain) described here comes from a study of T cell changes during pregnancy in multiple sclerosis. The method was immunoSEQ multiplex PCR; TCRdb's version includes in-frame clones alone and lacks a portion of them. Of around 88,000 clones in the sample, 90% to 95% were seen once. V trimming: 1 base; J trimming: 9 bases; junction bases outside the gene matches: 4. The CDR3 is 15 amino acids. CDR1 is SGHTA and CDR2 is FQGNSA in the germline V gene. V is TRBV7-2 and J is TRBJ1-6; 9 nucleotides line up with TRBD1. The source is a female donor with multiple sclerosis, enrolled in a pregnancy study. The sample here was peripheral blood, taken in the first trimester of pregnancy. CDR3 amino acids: CASSLGGQGFSPLHF. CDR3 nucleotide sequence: TGTGCCAGCAGCTTAGGGGGACAGGGATTTTCACCCCTCCACTTT.